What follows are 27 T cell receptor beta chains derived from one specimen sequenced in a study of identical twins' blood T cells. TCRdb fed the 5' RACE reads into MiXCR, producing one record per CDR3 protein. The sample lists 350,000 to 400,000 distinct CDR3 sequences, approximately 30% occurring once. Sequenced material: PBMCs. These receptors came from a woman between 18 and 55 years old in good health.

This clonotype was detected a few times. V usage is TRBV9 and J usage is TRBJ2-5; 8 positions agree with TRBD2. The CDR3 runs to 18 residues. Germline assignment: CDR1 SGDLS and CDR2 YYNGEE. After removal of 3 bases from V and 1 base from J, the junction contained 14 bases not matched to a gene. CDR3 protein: CASSAASFGLAGQETQYF. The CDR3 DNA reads TGTGCCAGCAGCGCAGCCTCCTTTGGGCTAGCGGGCCAAGAGACCCAGTACTTC.

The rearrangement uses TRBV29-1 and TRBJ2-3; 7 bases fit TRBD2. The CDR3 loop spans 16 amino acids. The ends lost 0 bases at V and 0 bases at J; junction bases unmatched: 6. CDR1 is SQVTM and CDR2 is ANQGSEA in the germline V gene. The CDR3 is CSVEDRASGSTDTQYF. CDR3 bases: TGCAGCGTTGAAGATAGGGCTAGCGGTAGCACAGATACGCAGTATTTT.

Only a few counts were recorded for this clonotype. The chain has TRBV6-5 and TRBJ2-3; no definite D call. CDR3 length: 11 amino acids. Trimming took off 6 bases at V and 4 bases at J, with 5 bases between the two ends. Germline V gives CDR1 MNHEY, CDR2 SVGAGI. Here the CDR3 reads CASRDPDTQYF. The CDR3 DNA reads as TGTGCCAGCAGGGATCCAGATACGCAGTATTTT.

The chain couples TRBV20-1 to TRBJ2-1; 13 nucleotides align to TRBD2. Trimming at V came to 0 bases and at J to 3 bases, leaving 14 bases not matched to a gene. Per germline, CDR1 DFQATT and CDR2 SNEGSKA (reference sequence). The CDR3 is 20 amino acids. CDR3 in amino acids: CSARDLGLAGALIVYNEQFF. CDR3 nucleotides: TGCAGTGCTAGAGATCTTGGACTAGCGGGAGCCCTAATCGTCTACAATGAGCAGTTCTTC.

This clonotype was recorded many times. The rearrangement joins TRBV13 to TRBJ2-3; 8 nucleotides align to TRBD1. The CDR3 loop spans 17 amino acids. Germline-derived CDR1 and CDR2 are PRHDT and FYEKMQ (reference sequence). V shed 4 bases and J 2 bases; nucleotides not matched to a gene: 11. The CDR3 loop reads CASSSRQGTEDTDTQYF. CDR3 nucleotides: TGTGCCAGCAGCTCGCGACAGGGGACGGAGGACACAGATACGCAGTATTTT.

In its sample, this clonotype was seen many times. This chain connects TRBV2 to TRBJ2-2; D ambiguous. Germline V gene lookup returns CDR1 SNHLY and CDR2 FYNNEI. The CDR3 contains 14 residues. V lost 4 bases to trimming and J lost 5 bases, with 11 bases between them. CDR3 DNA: TGTGCCAGCAGTGTCAATCAAGGGACCGGGGAGCTGTTTTTT. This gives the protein CASSVNQGTGELFF.

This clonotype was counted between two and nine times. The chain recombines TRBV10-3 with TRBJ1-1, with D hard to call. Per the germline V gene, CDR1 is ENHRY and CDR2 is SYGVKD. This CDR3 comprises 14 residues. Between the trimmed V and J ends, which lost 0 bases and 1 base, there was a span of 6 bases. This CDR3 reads CAISESQGNTEAFF. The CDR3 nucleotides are TGTGCCATCAGTGAGTCACAAGGGAACACTGAAGCTTTCTTT.

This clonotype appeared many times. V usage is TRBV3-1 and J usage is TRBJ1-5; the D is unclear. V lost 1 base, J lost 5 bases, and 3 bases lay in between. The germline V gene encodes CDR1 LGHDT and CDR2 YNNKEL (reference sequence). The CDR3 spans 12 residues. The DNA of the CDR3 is TGTGCCAGCAGCCAAGGGTATCAGCCCCAGCATTTT. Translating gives CASSQGYQPQHF. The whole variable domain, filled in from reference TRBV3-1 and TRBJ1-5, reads DTAVSQTPKYLVTQMGNDKSIKCEQNLGHDTMYWYKQDSKKFLKIMFSYNNKELIINETVPNRFSPKSPDKAHLNLHINSLELGDSAVYFCASSQGYQPQHFGDGTRLSIL.

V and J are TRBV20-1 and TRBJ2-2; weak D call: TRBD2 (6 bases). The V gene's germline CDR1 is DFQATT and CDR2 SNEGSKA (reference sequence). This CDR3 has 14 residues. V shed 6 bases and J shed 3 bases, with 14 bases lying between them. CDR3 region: CSARPGGYTGELFF. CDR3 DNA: TGCAGTGCGAGGCCTGGAGGGTACACCGGGGAGCTGTTTTTT.

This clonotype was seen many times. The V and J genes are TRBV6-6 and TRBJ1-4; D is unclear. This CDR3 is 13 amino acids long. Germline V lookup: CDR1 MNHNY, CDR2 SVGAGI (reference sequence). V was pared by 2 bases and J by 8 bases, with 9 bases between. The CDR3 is CASSYEDWEKLFF. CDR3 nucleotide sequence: TGTGCCAGCAGTTACGAGGACTGGGAAAAACTGTTTTTT.

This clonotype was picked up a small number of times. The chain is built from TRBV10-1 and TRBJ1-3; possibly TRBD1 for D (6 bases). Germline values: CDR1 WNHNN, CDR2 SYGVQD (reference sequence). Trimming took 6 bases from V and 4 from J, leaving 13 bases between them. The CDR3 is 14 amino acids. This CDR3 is CASSAGTTGNTIYF. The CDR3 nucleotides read TGCGCCAGCAGCGCTGGGACAACGGGAAACACCATATATTTT.

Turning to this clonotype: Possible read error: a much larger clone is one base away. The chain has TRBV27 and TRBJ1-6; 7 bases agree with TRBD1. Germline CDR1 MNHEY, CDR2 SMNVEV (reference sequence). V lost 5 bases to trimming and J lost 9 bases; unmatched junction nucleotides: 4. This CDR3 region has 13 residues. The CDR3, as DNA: TGTGCCAGCAGTCAGGGGGTAGGTTCACCCCTCCACTTT. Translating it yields CASSQGVGSPLHF.

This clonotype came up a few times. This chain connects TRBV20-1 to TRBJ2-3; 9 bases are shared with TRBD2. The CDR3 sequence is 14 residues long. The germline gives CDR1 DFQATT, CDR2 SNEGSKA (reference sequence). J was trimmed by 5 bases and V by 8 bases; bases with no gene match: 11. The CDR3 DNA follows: TGCAGTTCTCCTCTAGCGGGGTCGTTAGATACGCAGTATTTT. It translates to CSSPLAGSLDTQYF.

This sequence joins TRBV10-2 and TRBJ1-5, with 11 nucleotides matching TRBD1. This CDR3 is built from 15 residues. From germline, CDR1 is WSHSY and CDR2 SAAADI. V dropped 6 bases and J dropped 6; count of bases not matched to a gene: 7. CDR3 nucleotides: TGCGCCAGCAGCAGAACCGGGACAGGGGGTCAGCCCCAGCATTTT. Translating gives CASSRTGTGGQPQHF.

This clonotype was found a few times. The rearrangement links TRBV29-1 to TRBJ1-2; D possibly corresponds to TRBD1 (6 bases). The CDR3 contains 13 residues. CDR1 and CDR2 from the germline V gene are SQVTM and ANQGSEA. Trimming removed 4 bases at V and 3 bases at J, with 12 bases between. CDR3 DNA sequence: TGCAGCGTTGTGGCAGGGGAAGACTATGGCTACACCTTC. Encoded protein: CSVVAGEDYGYTF.

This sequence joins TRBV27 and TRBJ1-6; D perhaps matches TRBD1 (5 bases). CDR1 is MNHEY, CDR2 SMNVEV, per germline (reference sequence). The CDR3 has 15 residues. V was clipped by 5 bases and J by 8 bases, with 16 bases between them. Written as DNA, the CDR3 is TGTGCCAGCAGTGTAAGGGACCCAATCTATTCACCCCTCCACTTT. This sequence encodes CASSVRDPIYSPLHF.

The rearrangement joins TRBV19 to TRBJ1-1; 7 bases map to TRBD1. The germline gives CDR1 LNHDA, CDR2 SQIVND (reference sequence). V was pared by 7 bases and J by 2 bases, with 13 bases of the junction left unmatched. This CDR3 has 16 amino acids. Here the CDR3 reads CASIPGRGPGNTEAFF. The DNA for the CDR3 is TGTGCCAGTATCCCCGGGAGGGGGCCGGGCAACACTGAAGCTTTCTTT. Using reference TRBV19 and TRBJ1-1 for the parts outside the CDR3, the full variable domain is DGGITQSPKYLFRKEGQNVTLSCEQNLNHDAMYWYRQDPGQGLRLIYYSQIVNDFQKGDIAEGYSVSREKKESFPLTVTSAQKNPTAFYLCASIPGRGPGNTEAFFGQGTRLTVV.

CDR3 amino acids: CSAESSGTFISTDTQYF. The DNA for the CDR3 is TGCAGCGCTGAGTCTAGCGGAACTTTCATTAGCACAGATACGCAGTATTTT. The J gene is TRBJ2-3, the V gene TRBV29-1; 7 bases match TRBD2. Germline-derived CDR1 and CDR2 are SQVTM and ANQGSEA. The CDR3 runs to 17 residues. After removal of 7 bases from V and 0 bases from J, the junction contained 16 bases not matched to a gene.

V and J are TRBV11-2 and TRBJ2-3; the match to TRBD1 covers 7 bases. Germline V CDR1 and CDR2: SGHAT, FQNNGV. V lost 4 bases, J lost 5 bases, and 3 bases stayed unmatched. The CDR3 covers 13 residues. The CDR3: CASSSTGEDTQYF. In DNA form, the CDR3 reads TGTGCCAGCAGCTCCACAGGGGAAGATACGCAGTATTTT.

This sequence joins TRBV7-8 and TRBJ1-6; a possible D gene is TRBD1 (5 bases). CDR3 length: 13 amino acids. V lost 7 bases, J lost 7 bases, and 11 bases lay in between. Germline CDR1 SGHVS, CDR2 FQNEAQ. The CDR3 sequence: CASKVRGNSPLHF. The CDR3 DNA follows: TGTGCCAGCAAAGTAAGGGGAAATTCACCCCTCCACTTT.

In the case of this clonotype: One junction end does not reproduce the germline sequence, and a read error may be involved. CDR3 amino acids: CTSSPKQGKALTTEAFF. In DNA form, the CDR3 reads TGTACCAGCTCACCAAAGCAGGGGAAGGCTTTGACGACTGAAGCTTTCTTT. This chain uses TRBV18 with TRBJ1-1; TRBD1 might be the D (6 bases). The CDR3 length is 17 residues. Looked up from germline, CDR1 is KGHSH and CDR2 is LQKENI. The complete variable domain, with remaining parts taken from reference TRBV18 and TRBJ1-1, reads NAGVMQNPRHLVRRRGQEARLRCSPMKGHSHVYWYRQLPEEGLKFMVYLQKENIIDESGMPKERFSAEFPKEGPSILRIQQVVRGDSAAYFCTSSPKQGKALTTEAFFGQGTRLTVV.

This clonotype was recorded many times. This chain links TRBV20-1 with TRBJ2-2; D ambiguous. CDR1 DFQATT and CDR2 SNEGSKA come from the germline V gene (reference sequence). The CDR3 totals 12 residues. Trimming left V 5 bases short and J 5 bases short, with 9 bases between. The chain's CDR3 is CSAELGTGELFF. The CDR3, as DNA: TGCAGTGCTGAACTTGGGACCGGGGAGCTGTTTTTT.

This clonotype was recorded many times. DNA of the CDR3: TGCAGCGTTTGGGGTGCGTATTCCGAGAACACCGGGGAGCTGTTTTTT. This gives the protein CSVWGAYSENTGELFF. The chain joins TRBV29-1 to TRBJ2-2, with D hard to call. Trimming shortened V by 5 bases and J by 1 base, and 17 bases separated the two germline ends. The CDR3 contains 16 residues. Germline assignment: CDR1 SQVTM and CDR2 ANQGSEA.

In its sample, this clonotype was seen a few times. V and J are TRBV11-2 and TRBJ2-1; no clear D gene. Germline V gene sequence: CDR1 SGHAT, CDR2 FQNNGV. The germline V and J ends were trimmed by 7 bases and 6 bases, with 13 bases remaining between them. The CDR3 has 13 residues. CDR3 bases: TGTGCCAGCATCCCCCCCTTGTCCAATGAGCAGTTCTTC. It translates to CASIPPLSNEQFF.

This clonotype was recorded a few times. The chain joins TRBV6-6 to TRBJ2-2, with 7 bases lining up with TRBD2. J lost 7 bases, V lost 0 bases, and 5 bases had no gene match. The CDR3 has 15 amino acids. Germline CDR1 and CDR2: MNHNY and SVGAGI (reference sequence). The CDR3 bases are TGTGCCAGCAGTTACTCGGCGGGAGTAAGCGGGGAGCTGTTTTTT. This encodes CASSYSAGVSGELFF.

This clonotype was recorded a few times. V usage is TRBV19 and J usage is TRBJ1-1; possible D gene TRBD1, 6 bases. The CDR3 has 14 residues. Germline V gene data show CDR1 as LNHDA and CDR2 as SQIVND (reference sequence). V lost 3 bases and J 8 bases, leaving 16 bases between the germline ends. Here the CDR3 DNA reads TGTGCCAGTAGTATCGGCCCCGGGGGACAAGAAGCTTTCTTT. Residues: CASSIGPGGQEAFF.

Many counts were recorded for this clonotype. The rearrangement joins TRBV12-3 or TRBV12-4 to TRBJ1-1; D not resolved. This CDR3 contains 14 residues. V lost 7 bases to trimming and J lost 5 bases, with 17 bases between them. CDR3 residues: CASTSEVNPTEAFF. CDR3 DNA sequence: TGTGCCAGCACCTCAGAAGTAAATCCGACTGAAGCTTTCTTT.